These 30 T cell receptor beta chains were sequenced from one sample in a study of blood T cells in healthy people across ages (dated by TCRdb to 2015 to 2017). Preparation of the library involved 5' RACE. TCRdb shows the sequencer as Illumina HiSeq 2500. The second PCR ran for about 7 to 11 cycles and used a J-beta primer mix along with a sample-barcoded 5' primer. TCRdb applied fastp at Q25 and MiXCR to the public reads, then kept only in-frame beta chains. Each entry is one CDR3 protein sequence, shown with its most common DNA and genes. For this sample there are some 1.4 million distinct CDR3 sequences; around 39% appear just once. Of the sample, roughly 7.9% falls within the top ten clones. The sequencing input was blood. The receptors were sampled from a woman under 30 in good health.

The genes are TRBV20-1 and TRBJ2-2; 7 bases fit TRBD2. Losses at the gene ends were 3 bases for V and 0 bases for J; bases not matched to a gene: 1. The length of the CDR3 is 14 residues. CDR1 and CDR2 from the germline V gene are DFQATT and SNEGSKA (reference sequence). CDR3 sequence (DNA): TGCAGTGCTAGTGCGGGGGCGAACACCGGGGAGCTGTTTTTT. It codes for CSASAGANTGELFF.

V usage is TRBV13 and J usage is TRBJ2-7; D call uncertain. CDR3 size: 11 residues. From germline, CDR1 is PRHDT and CDR2 FYEKMQ (reference sequence). V lost 5 bases, J lost 9 bases, and 11 bases lay in between. The CDR3 DNA reads TGTGCCAGCAGCAAAGGACCAGTGCAGTACTTC. Translated, it gives CASSKGPVQYF.

This clonotype was seen a handful of times. The V and J genes are TRBV4-1 and TRBJ1-5, with TRBD1 as a possible D gene (5 bases). Per germline, CDR1 MGHRA and CDR2 YSYEKL. V was clipped by 0 bases and J by 7 bases, with 13 bases between them. The CDR3 covers 15 residues. Here the CDR3 reads CASSQDAGVDQPQHF. The CDR3 nucleotides are TGCGCCAGCAGCCAAGATGCGGGGGTCGACCAGCCCCAGCATTTT.

J is TRBJ1-2 and V is TRBV5-1, with D maybe TRBD1 (5 bases). Germline V gene sequence: CDR1 SGHRS, CDR2 YFSETQ. There are 14 residues in the CDR3. V lost 4 bases, J lost 7 bases, and 17 bases lay in between. Written as DNA, the CDR3 is TGCGCCAGCAGCCCGGGGGGAACCCTAGGTGGCTACACCTTC. Protein product: CASSPGGTLGGYTF.

This chain joins TRBV7-2 and TRBJ2-3; D possibly corresponds to TRBD2 (7 bases). Trimming removed 5 bases at V and 4 bases at J, with 19 bases between. This CDR3 has 16 amino acids. The germline gives CDR1 SGHTA, CDR2 FQGNSA. The CDR3 sequence is CASSNPRAGAPDTQYF. CDR3 nucleotides: TGTGCCAGCAGCAACCCCAGGGCGGGGGCCCCAGATACGCAGTATTTT. The full variable domain, completed using reference TRBV7-2 and TRBJ2-3, is GAGVSQSPSNKVTEKGKDVELRCDPISGHTALYWYRQSLGQGLEFLIYFQGNSAPDKSGLPSDRFSAERTGGSVSTLTIQRTQQEDSAVYLCASSNPRAGAPDTQYFGPGTRLTVL.

The J gene is TRBJ2-7, the V gene TRBV3-1; D unresolved. The J call may not be correct, given that the DNA end is closer to TRBJ2-4. The CDR3 length is 16 residues. The germline gives CDR1 LGHDT, CDR2 YNNKEL (reference sequence). CDR3 protein: CASSQEPVIAKNIQYF. CDR3 bases: TGTGCCAGCAGCCAAGAGCCTGTTATAGCCAAAAACATTCAGTACTTC.

This clonotype was seen more than once but under ten times. The chain joins TRBV3-1 to TRBJ2-1; a possible D gene is TRBD1 (5 bases). The CDR3 spans 12 residues. Between the trimmed V and J ends, which lost 3 bases and 9 bases, there was a span of 9 bases. Germline V gives CDR1 LGHDT, CDR2 YNNKEL (reference sequence). The CDR3 is CASSQSGSEQFF. The CDR3 DNA is TGTGCCAGCAGCCAGTCAGGGTCTGAGCAGTTCTTC.

This clonotype was detected only a few times. The gene calls are TRBV10-3 and TRBJ2-1, with D perhaps matching TRBD2 (5 bases). The CDR3 extends over 15 amino acids. Trimming took off 3 bases at V and 4 bases at J, with 13 bases between the two ends. Germline values: CDR1 ENHRY, CDR2 SYGVKD. This CDR3 is CAISDPGKPYNEQFF. CDR3 nucleotide sequence: TGTGCCATCAGTGATCCCGGGAAACCTTACAATGAGCAGTTCTTC.

As to this clonotype: A read error may account for a junction end that differs from germline. The genes are TRBV30 and TRBJ2-5; D might be TRBD2 (6 bases). This CDR3 contains 13 residues. CDR1 and CDR2 (germline): GTSNPN, SVGIG (reference sequence). CDR3: CARSARGQETQYF. The DNA of the CDR3 is TGTGCCCGGAGCGCGCGGGGCCAAGAGACCCAGTACTTC.

The CDR3 loop reads CASDVWGTVYYEQYF. The CDR3 DNA follows: TGTGCCAGCGATGTATGGGGGACAGTTTATTACGAGCAGTACTTC. The chain carries TRBV6-1 and TRBJ2-7; 7 nucleotides agree with TRBD1. V lost 8 bases and J lost 4; bases outside the gene matches: 14. This CDR3 region has 15 residues. Germline assignment: CDR1 MNHNS and CDR2 SASEGT.

This clonotype showed up just a few times. The genes are TRBV10-2 and TRBJ2-3; D possibly uses TRBD1 or TRBD2 (5 bases each). Germline lookup yields CDR1 WSHSY and CDR2 SAAADI. Between the trimmed V and J ends, which lost 5 bases and 2 bases, there was a span of 14 bases. The CDR3 totals 15 residues. Here the CDR3 reads CASSPLTGLTDTQYF. CDR3 DNA: TGCGCCAGCAGTCCCCTGACGGGGCTCACAGATACGCAGTATTTT.

This clonotype came up a few times. The chain employs TRBV18 and TRBJ2-7, with no clear D. Trimming pared 2 bases from V and 5 bases from J, leaving 13 bases between. Per germline, CDR1 KGHSH and CDR2 LQKENI. The CDR3 contains 14 residues. The DNA for the CDR3 is TGTGCCAGCTCACCAAGGATCCTCACCCACGAGCAGTACTTC. Its translation is CASSPRILTHEQYF.

The genes are TRBV15 and TRBJ2-4; possibly TRBD2 for D (6 bases). The germline CDR1 and CDR2 sequences are LNHNV and YYDKDF (reference sequence). Trimming pared 0 bases from V and 1 base from J, leaving 7 bases between. This CDR3 comprises 15 residues. The CDR3 region is CATSRDGGAKNIQYF. In DNA, the CDR3 is TGTGCCACCAGCAGAGATGGGGGGGCCAAAAACATTCAGTACTTC.

CDR3 residues: CASSLMSRLAGVPDTQYF. As DNA, the CDR3 is TGTGCCAGCAGCTTAATGAGTCGTCTAGCGGGCGTGCCAGATACGCAGTATTTT. This chain joins TRBV11-1 and TRBJ2-3, with 8 bases lining up with TRBD2. CDR3 length: 18 residues. With V trimmed by 2 bases and J by 4 bases, 14 bases remained unmatched. The germline V gene has CDR1 SGHAT and CDR2 FQDESV (reference sequence).

This clonotype was seen a handful of times. The chain combines TRBV5-1 with TRBJ2-7; 7 positions agree with TRBD2. The CDR3 contains 15 residues. V trimming: 2 bases; J trimming: 2 bases; junction bases outside the gene matches: 7. The germline gives CDR1 SGHRS, CDR2 YFSETQ. In nucleotides, the CDR3 is TGCGCCAGCAGCTTTGGGGGAGCGGGAACCTACGAGCAGTACTTC. Translating gives CASSFGGAGTYEQYF.

The chain couples TRBV7-2 to TRBJ1-2; D gene ambiguous. Germline assignment: CDR1 SGHTA and CDR2 FQGNSA. V was cut by 1 base and J by 3 bases, with 9 bases left in between. The CDR3 covers 14 residues. The CDR3 DNA reads TGTGCCAGCAGCTTAGATCACACCTACTATGGCTACACCTTC. Translation: CASSLDHTYYGYTF. Variable domain in full (rest from reference TRBV7-2 and TRBJ1-2): GAGVSQSPSNKVTEKGKDVELRCDPISGHTALYWYRQSLGQGLEFLIYFQGNSAPDKSGLPSDRFSAERTGGSVSTLTIQRTQQEDSAVYLCASSLDHTYYGYTFGSGTRLTVV.

This clonotype has just a few counts. The gene calls are TRBV6-2 or TRBV6-3 and TRBJ2-1, with 14 nucleotides matching TRBD2. This CDR3 contains 18 residues. From germline, CDR1 is MNHEY and CDR2 SVGEGT. V gave up 4 bases and J gave up 5 bases; unmatched junction bases: 10. The CDR3 spells CASSLLPGLAGVHNEQFF. The CDR3 coding sequence is TGTGCCAGCAGTTTATTACCGGGACTAGCGGGAGTGCACAATGAGCAGTTCTTC.

V usage is TRBV20-1 and J usage is TRBJ2-1; 8 bases match TRBD2. The CDR3 has 16 amino acids. J gave up 3 bases and V 1 base, and 8 bases lay outside the gene matches. Germline V gives CDR1 DFQATT, CDR2 SNEGSKA (reference sequence). The CDR3 region has the DNA TGCAGTGCTAGAGCGAGCGGGGGCCTCTTCTACAATGAGCAGTTCTTC. This translates into CSARASGGLFYNEQFF.

This rearrangement joins TRBV10-3 to TRBJ2-7; 9 bases align to TRBD1. Trimming took 5 bases from V and 3 from J; bases not matched to a gene: 8. The V gene's germline CDR1 is ENHRY and CDR2 SYGVKD. The CDR3 length is 15 residues. CDR3 loop: CAISQPGQGIYEQYF. The CDR3 DNA sequence: TGTGCCATCAGTCAACCCGGACAGGGGATCTACGAGCAGTACTTC.

The gene calls are TRBV2 and TRBJ1-2; D remains ambiguous. V gave up 3 bases and J gave up 1 base, with 3 bases separating them. Germline V gives CDR1 SNHLY, CDR2 FYNNEI. This CDR3 contains 12 residues. CDR3 region: CASSDGNYGYTF. The DNA for the CDR3 is TGTGCCAGCAGTGACGGTAACTATGGCTACACCTTC. Based on the CDR3 plus reference TRBV2 and TRBJ1-2, the full variable domain is EPEVTQTPSHQVTQMGQEVILRCVPISNHLYFYWYRQILGQKVEFLVSFYNNEISEKSEIFDDQFSVERPDGSNFTLKIRSTKLEDSAMYFCASSDGNYGYTFGSGTRLTVV.

This chain links TRBV20-1 with TRBJ2-7; TRBD2 matches at 14 bases. Germline CDR1 and CDR2: DFQATT and SNEGSKA (reference sequence). The CDR3 is 16 residues long. V lost 3 bases and J lost 4; bases outside the gene matches: 8. CDR3 sequence (DNA): TGCAGTGCTAGCCGACTAGCGGGGGGGCAAAGATACGAGCAGTACTTC. Translated, it gives CSASRLAGGQRYEQYF.

This clonotype was found a few times. This chain connects TRBV12-5 to TRBJ2-3, with 7 nucleotides matching TRBD2. V dropped 4 bases and J dropped 0; count of bases not matched to a gene: 10. CDR1 and CDR2 (germline): LGHNT, FRNRAP. This CDR3 region has 17 residues. The CDR3 DNA is TGTGCTAGTGGTTCCCTTGCGGCTAGCGGCAGCACAGATACGCAGTATTTT. Translated: CASGSLAASGSTDTQYF.

This clonotype was picked up a small number of times. V gene TRBV6-1 combines with J gene TRBJ1-2, with D possibly being TRBD1 (5 bases). The V end lost 2 bases, the J end lost 5 bases, and 9 bases lay between the germline ends. This CDR3 region has 13 residues. Germline-derived CDR1 and CDR2 are MNHNS and SASEGT. CDR3: CASSEQGEYGYTF. CDR3 nucleotide sequence: TGTGCCAGCAGTGAACAGGGAGAGTATGGCTACACCTTC.

The CDR3 nucleotides read TGTGCCAGCAGTCGCCAGCGGGGGCCCTACACAGATACGCAGTATTTT. Encoded protein: CASSRQRGPYTDTQYF. The chain is built from TRBV12-3 or TRBV12-4 and TRBJ2-3, with TRBD2 matching 8 bases. V lost 5 bases and J lost 2; bases outside the gene matches: 9. The CDR3 runs to 16 residues.

There are a few counts of this clonotype. V usage is TRBV6-5 and J usage is TRBJ1-2, with D perhaps matching TRBD1 (6 bases). CDR1 is MNHEY and CDR2 is SVGAGI in the germline V gene. The CDR3 length is 15 residues. V was cut by 8 bases and J by 4 bases, with 20 bases left in between. The CDR3 sequence is CASVRHEGGGYGYTF. CDR3 in DNA: TGTGCCAGCGTACGACATGAGGGAGGGGGCTATGGCTACACCTTC.

The chain recombines TRBV25-1 with TRBJ2-3; D unclear. CDR1 and CDR2 from the germline V gene are MGHDK and SYGVNS. With 4 bases removed from V and 0 bases from J, the gap between germline ends came to 11 bases. The CDR3 has 15 residues. Here the CDR3 reads CASSAPRASTDTQYF. Here the CDR3 DNA reads TGTGCCAGCAGTGCCCCTAGGGCAAGCACAGATACGCAGTATTTT.

The V call is TRBV2, the J call TRBJ1-2; 9 bases agree with TRBD1. Germline CDR1 and CDR2: SNHLY and FYNNEI. Trimming at V came to 9 bases and at J to 4 bases, leaving 9 bases not matched to a gene. The CDR3 has 14 residues. The CDR3 sequence is CARPDRGNLYGYTF. CDR3 sequence (DNA): TGTGCCAGGCCGGACAGGGGAAACCTCTATGGCTACACCTTC.

Regarding this clonotype: With a much larger clone just one base away, this may be a read error. This chain joins TRBV29-1 and TRBJ2-7; no clear D. This CDR3 spans 12 amino acids. The V end was cut by 7 bases, the J end by 7 bases, with 17 bases between. The germline CDR1 and CDR2 sequences are SQVTM and ANQGSEA. Here the CDR3 reads CSESLVNNEQYF. Here the CDR3 DNA reads TGCAGCGAGTCACTGGTTAACAATGAGCAGTACTTC.

This sequence joins TRBV5-1 and TRBJ2-1, with D possibly being TRBD2 (6 bases). The length of the CDR3 is 15 residues. With 4 bases removed from V and 2 bases from J, the gap between germline ends came to 13 bases. In germline, CDR1 is SGHRS, CDR2 YFSETQ. The CDR3 nucleotides are TGCGCCAGCAGCAGTACGGGGGACCCCTACAATGAGCAGTTCTTC. It translates to CASSSTGDPYNEQFF.

CDR3 bases: TGTGCCAGCAGCCCACTAACATTCAACGAGAAGTACTTC. Its translation is CASSPLTFNEKYF. The chain is built from TRBV11-2 and TRBJ2-4, with unresolved D. The germline CDR1 and CDR2 sequences are SGHAT and FQNNGV. This CDR3 region has 13 residues. V was clipped by 5 bases and J by 14 bases, with 19 bases between them.